These 18 T cell receptor beta chains originate from one sample sequenced in a study of T cells after yellow fever vaccination. Each CDR3 protein is one row after TCRdb ran MiXCR on the 5' RACE reads. The sample lists some 160,000 distinct CDR3 sequences, approximately 10% seen once, with about 40% in the top ten. The sample in question was CD8+ T cells sorted from PBMCs, obtained 45 days after the yellow fever booster vaccination. Receptor source: a young man who received the YFV17D yellow fever vaccine.

There are a few counts of this clonotype. This chain uses TRBV19 with TRBJ2-1; no clear D gene. In germline, CDR1 is LNHDA, CDR2 SQIVND (reference sequence). The CDR3 sequence is 14 residues long. Trimming took off 7 bases at V and 7 bases at J, with 17 bases between the two ends. The CDR3 spells CASTTIGVLNEQFF. CDR3 nucleotide sequence: TGTGCCAGTACTACAATTGGGGTGCTGAATGAGCAGTTCTTC.

This clonotype has only a few counts. The V call is TRBV19, the J call TRBJ2-1; D might be TRBD1 (5 bases). Germline lookup yields CDR1 LNHDA and CDR2 SQIVND (reference sequence). This CDR3 region has 13 residues. V gave up 3 bases and J gave up 10 bases, with 13 bases separating them. The DNA of the CDR3 is TGTGCCAGTAGTATCGGGCAGGGCTGGGAGCAGTTCTTC. Translated: CASSIGQGWEQFF.

This clonotype was detected only a few times. This sequence joins TRBV7-9 and TRBJ2-1; D is possibly TRBD2 (7 bases). The V end lost 1 base, the J end lost 6 bases, and 13 bases lay between the germline ends. The germline V gene has CDR1 SEHNR and CDR2 FQNEAQ (reference sequence). CDR3 length equals 15 residues. CDR3 DNA sequence: TGTGCCAGCAGCTTAGTGGCGGGGGCCTTCAATGAGCAGTTCTTC. Protein product: CASSLVAGAFNEQFF.

This clonotype has a handful of counts. The CDR3 nucleotides are TGTGCCAGCAGCTTAGGGGGACAGGAACGGGGTTCACCCCTCCACTTT. Translation: CASSLGGQERGSPLHF. This chain connects TRBV7-9 to TRBJ1-6, with 8 nucleotides matching TRBD1. The V and J ends lost 1 base and 9 bases, in that order; junction bases with no gene match: 8. Germline V gene data show CDR1 as SEHNR and CDR2 as FQNEAQ (reference sequence). This CDR3 is 16 amino acids long. The whole variable domain, filled in from reference TRBV7-9 and TRBJ1-6, reads DTGVSQNPRHKITKRGQNVTFRCDPISEHNRLYWYRQTLGQGPEFLTYFQNEAQLEKSRLLSDRFSAERPKGSFSTLEIQRTEQGDSAMYLCASSLGGQERGSPLHFGNGTRLTVT.

This clonotype was counted between two and nine times. The rearrangement uses TRBV7-2 and TRBJ2-6; a possible D gene is TRBD2 (5 bases). The ends were cut back, 5 bases at V and 4 bases at J, with 12 bases in the middle. Germline V lookup: CDR1 SGHTA, CDR2 FQGNSA. The CDR3 extends over 15 amino acids. The CDR3 coding sequence is TGTGCCAGCAGCCTTACCGGAGGAGGGGCCAACGTCCTGACTTTC. It specifies CASSLTGGGANVLTF.

The genes are TRBV2 and TRBJ2-5; D is perhaps TRBD1 (7 bases). The CDR3 runs 15 residues. From germline, CDR1 is SNHLY and CDR2 FYNNEI. V was clipped by 5 bases and J by 4 bases, with 17 bases between them. CDR3 loop: CASSSSSQGGETQYF. The CDR3 region has the DNA TGTGCCAGCAGTTCATCGTCTCAGGGGGGAGAGACCCAGTACTTC.

This clonotype was counted only a few times. The chain uses TRBV4-3 and TRBJ1-1; TRBD1 agrees at 7 bases. Trimming cost V 4 bases and J 1 base; bases outside gene matches: 3. Germline V gene data show CDR1 as LGHNA and CDR2 as YSLEER. The CDR3 contains 14 residues. CDR3 nucleotides: TGCGCCAGCAGCCGAGGGACAGCGAACACTGAAGCTTTCTTT. Residues: CASSRGTANTEAFF.

This CDR3 reads CASSQYYSNQPQHF. The CDR3 DNA reads TGCGCCAGCAGCCAATATTATAGCAATCAGCCCCAGCATTTT. The chain joins TRBV4-1 to TRBJ1-5; no definite D call. Germline CDR1 is MGHRA and CDR2 is YSYEKL. The CDR3 is 14 residues long. Trimming left V 2 bases short and J 0 bases short, with 5 bases between.

The chain combines TRBV4-1 with TRBJ1-2; D ambiguous. V was shortened by 4 bases and J by 5 bases, with 23 bases between the two germline ends. The CDR3 has 17 amino acids. The germline V gene encodes CDR1 MGHRA and CDR2 YSYEKL. The CDR3 here is CASSLAVVDTGAYGYTF. CDR3 DNA: TGCGCCAGCAGCCTCGCCGTGGTCGACACGGGAGCTTATGGCTACACCTTC.

This clonotype has only a few counts. The chain links TRBV7-8 to TRBJ2-3; D remains unclear. V lost 4 bases to trimming and J lost 1 base, with 9 bases between them. CDR3 length: 14 amino acids. In germline, CDR1 is SGHVS, CDR2 FQNEAQ. The CDR3 reads CASSWFWGTDTQYF. The CDR3, as DNA: TGTGCCAGCAGCTGGTTCTGGGGCACAGATACGCAGTATTTT.

This clonotype was seen a few times. CDR3: CASSFYRGVGDQIYEQYF. The CDR3 nucleotides are TGTGCCAGCAGTTTCTACAGGGGTGTCGGGGACCAGATCTACGAGCAGTACTTC. The gene calls are TRBV27 and TRBJ2-7; the match to TRBD1 covers 7 bases. V shed 3 bases, J shed 3 bases, and the junction held 17 bases outside the gene matches. Germline CDR1 reads MNHEY; CDR2 reads SMNVEV (reference sequence). This CDR3 is 18 amino acids long.

This clonotype has just a few counts. V usage is TRBV29-1 and J usage is TRBJ2-6; 9 nucleotides agree with TRBD1. There are 17 residues in the CDR3. The germline gives CDR1 SQVTM, CDR2 ANQGSEA. J was trimmed by 2 bases and V by 0 bases; bases with no gene match: 5. The CDR3: CSVEELRDRAGANVLTF. The CDR3 DNA follows: TGCAGCGTTGAAGAATTAAGGGACAGGGCTGGGGCCAACGTCCTGACTTTC.

The chain carries TRBV6-5 and TRBJ1-2; 9 nucleotides agree with TRBD1. CDR1 and CDR2 from the germline V gene are MNHEY and SVGAGI. The CDR3 has 14 amino acids. V trimming: 6 bases; J trimming: 5 bases; junction bases outside the gene matches: 7. For the CDR3, the DNA is TGTGCCAGCAGCACCGGACAGGGGAAGTATGGCTACACCTTC. It yields the protein CASSTGQGKYGYTF.

This clonotype was counted between two and nine times. The rearrangement links TRBV7-9 to TRBJ2-3; a possible D gene is TRBD1 (5 bases). CDR3 length: 15 residues. V lost 2 bases, J lost 2 bases, and 11 bases lay in between. Germline V gene data show CDR1 as SEHNR and CDR2 as FQNEAQ (reference sequence). CDR3 region: CASSLPNRNTDTQYF. In DNA, the CDR3 is TGTGCCAGCAGCTTACCCAACAGGAACACAGATACGCAGTATTTT.

This chain links TRBV20-1 with TRBJ2-1; TRBD2 matches at 8 bases. Germline V gene data show CDR1 as DFQATT and CDR2 as SNEGSKA (reference sequence). This CDR3 spans 16 amino acids. Germline trimming cut 3 bases from V and 9 bases from J; bases unmatched to any gene: 16. The CDR3 DNA sequence: TGCAGTGCTAGGAGGATCACAGCGGGGGAAAGGGGTGAGCAGTTCTTC. Translating gives CSARRITAGERGEQFF.

This clonotype was seen repeatedly, ten times or more. V is TRBV4-3 and J is TRBJ2-7, with D possibly TRBD2 on 5 matching bases. CDR1 is LGHNA, CDR2 YSLEER, per germline. The CDR3 runs to 15 residues. V lost 0 bases and J lost 2, with 11 bases in between. CDR3 amino acids: CASSQDWLAAYEQYF. For the CDR3, the DNA is TGCGCCAGCAGCCAAGATTGGCTAGCCGCCTACGAGCAGTACTTC.

This clonotype was observed a handful of times. This chain links TRBV6-2 or TRBV6-3 with TRBJ2-1; 7 positions match TRBD2. The CDR3 length is 16 residues. Germline V gives CDR1 MNHEY, CDR2 SVGEGT. Trimming removed 0 bases from V and 1 base from J; junction bases left unmatched: 3. CDR3 sequence reads: CASSYSIGRSYNEQFF. CDR3 bases: TGTGCCAGCAGTTACTCGATCGGGAGGTCCTACAATGAGCAGTTCTTC.

This clonotype has just a few counts. The genes are TRBV5-5 and TRBJ2-7; 9 nucleotides agree with TRBD1. Germline V gene lookup returns CDR1 SGHKS and CDR2 YYEKEE (reference sequence). J lost 3 bases, V lost 3 bases, and 10 bases had no gene match. The CDR3 has 16 residues. CDR3 sequence: CASSSIRRDRVYEQYF. The CDR3 DNA follows: TGTGCCAGCAGCTCAATCCGCCGGGACAGGGTCTACGAGCAGTACTTC.